Sequencing of this T cell receptor beta chain was carried out in a study of T and B cells in COVID-19 patients. The wider study: Peripheral blood came from COVID-19 patients with active infection or after recovery.

The CDR3 is 12 residues long. V shed 8 bases, J shed 4 bases, and the junction held 6 bases outside the gene matches. The germline gives CDR1 SQVTM, CDR2 ANQGSEA. General study results and limits: The recovered cohort had roughly 2,200 exclusive TCR clusters, including 30 or so low generation probability clusters. Active COVID-19 showed highly clonal TRB repertoires; recovery showed diversity and richness above healthy donors.

In its sample, this clonotype ranks as medium-sized (0.01 to 0.1%). What it binds is not known. Multiplex PCR with BIOMED2 TRB-A/B primer pools amplified TRB rearrangements. MiXCR, applied by TCRdb to the multiplex PCR reads, yields one record per CDR3 protein. Of thousands of distinct CDR3 sequences in the sample, 25% to 35% were seen once. Blood genomic DNA input for TRB amplification was roughly 230-550 ng. This TCR was recovered from a human donor with active COVID-19. This chain connects TRBV29-1 to TRBJ1-2; TRBD1 matches 8 bases. The specimen sequenced was blood. As DNA, the CDR3 is TGCAGCACGCGGACAGGGACCTATGGCTACACCTTC. Protein sequence: CSTRTGTYGYTF.